This T cell receptor (beta chain) originates from a study of radiotherapy plus CTLA-4 blockade in lung cancer (dated by TCRdb to about 2018). With regard to the full study: Objective responses occurred in roughly 19% of enrolled patients, and less than 35% achieved disease control. Points the paper makes about the study in general: Increased serum interferon-beta after radiation, together with early dynamic changes in blood T cell clones, were reported to be the strongest predictors of response. TCR clones derived from tumors expanded in peripheral blood after treatment with radiotherapy and ipilimumab.

The protocol used for the library was the immunoSEQ multiplex PCR assay. What TCRdb holds here is the immuneACCESS table cut down to in-frame rearrangements. Part of the clones is not present; checked against another copy, under half of the missing clones reflect an unresolved V gene, and the others are unexplained. The sample has tens of thousands of clones on record, around 87% of them singletons. The ten largest make up about a sixth of the sample. The study tested focal radiation therapy combined with CTLA-4 blockade (ipilimumab) in patients with chemo-refractory metastatic non-small-cell lung cancer. Details on this clone: Its antigen specificity is not known. No much larger clone is present one base from it, and per-base qualities are unavailable.

The sample consisted of peripheral blood, taken from a patient treated with radiotherapy plus ipilimumab. This TCR was sampled from a human donor with non-small cell lung cancer that progressed on radiotherapy plus ipilimumab.

The CDR3 is CASSLLASETQYF. The nucleotide sequence is given as TGCGCCAGCAGCTTATTGGCATCAGAGACCCAGTACTTC. The chain is made from TRBV5-1 and TRBJ2-5; the D gene cannot be resolved reliably. CDR1 is given as SGHRS and CDR2 as YFSETQ, both from the germline V gene. The CDR3 covers 13 residues, taking in both the cysteine and the phenylalanine. Only the CDR3 region is kept as DNA, spanning 39 bases read in frame from base 1. V lost 2 bases and J lost 4 bases; the stretch between them is 9 bases long.